This T cell receptor beta chain was captured in a study of CD8 T cells in ankylosing spondylitis. This clonotype was seen a handful of times. Antigen unknown. Preparation of TCR beta libraries was done by quantitative 5'-RACE with molecular barcodes. MiXCR, run by TCRdb on the 5' RACE reads, gives a single entry per CDR3 protein. The sample holds 350,000 to 550,000 distinct CDR3 sequences; roughly 26% are singletons and the top ten take 0.85% to 1%. This CDR3 comprises 12 residues. V dropped 1 base and J dropped 8 bases, with 8 bases sitting between them. Overall study findings and caveats: Some of the motif variants had earlier been found in reactive arthritis patients' fluid and blood. One TCR beta motif, made up of 7 or 8 highly homologous variants, appeared characteristic of ankylosing spondylitis blood.

V usage is TRBV12-3 or TRBV12-4 and J usage is TRBJ1-2, with unresolved D. The receptor was derived from a male donor with ankylosing spondylitis. Material for sequencing was blood, either unsorted or a sorted T cell fraction (not recorded which). CDR3 amino acids: CASSLGFRGYTF. CDR3 in DNA: TGTGCCAGCAGTTTAGGTTTCCGCGGCTACACCTTC.